This T cell receptor beta chain was profiled in a study of T cell repertoires in cytomegalovirus infection. Study details: Both CMV infection and a matching HLA type were indicated by public TCR beta signatures. Study-level findings and limits: Cumulated frequencies of public TCR beta families served to identify carriers of CMV plus the relevant HLA. HLA-C-restricted CMV clonotypes gave the most frequent clonotype in two of eight donors.

Looked up from germline, CDR1 is SGHNT and CDR2 is YYREEE (reference sequence). V trimming: 4 bases; J trimming: 8 bases; junction bases outside the gene matches: 11. The CDR3 loop spans 14 amino acids. TCRdb re-analysed the reads in MiXCR, keeping a single row per CDR3 protein. The repertoire holds hundreds of thousands of distinct CDR3 sequences, roughly a third seen once, with about 13% in the top ten. This clonotype was seen a handful of times. The antigen remains undetermined. The sequenced material came from PBMCs. This rearrangement joins TRBV5-4 to TRBJ1-2; 7 nucleotides line up with TRBD1. The receptor comes from a human donor in good health (CMV status not recorded). Some clones in this sample may be carry-over from other donors' samples. The CDR3 bases are TGTGCCAGCAGCCCCTCGACAGGGATCGGCGGCTACACCTTC. Encoded protein: CASSPSTGIGGYTF.